Listed here are 8 T cell receptor beta chains from one sample, sequenced in a study of shared clonotypes between healthy human individuals. Some clones are missing from TCRdb's copy, which holds only in-frame ones; the method was immunoSEQ multiplex PCR. The data show 2 million to 2.5 million clones, approximately 95% seen once. The sequenced sample consisted of naive CD4+ T cells from PBMCs. Subset indicated: CD45RA+ positively selected. These receptors were taken from a man between 18 and 29 years old in good health. Some clones in this sample may be carry-over from other donors' samples.

Details on this clone: Other DNA sequences in the sample encode the same CDR3. The genes are TRBV5-6 and TRBJ2-1; D remains ambiguous. CDR3 length: 11 residues. V dropped 2 bases and J dropped 5 bases, with 2 bases sitting between them. Per the germline V gene, CDR1 is SGHDT and CDR2 is YYEEEE. For the CDR3, the DNA is TGTGCCAGCAGCTTCGACAATGAGCAGTTCTTC. It codes for CASSFDNEQFF.

V usage is TRBV6-5 and J usage is TRBJ1-1; D possibly corresponds to TRBD1 (5 bases). V lost 5 bases to trimming and J lost 11 bases, with 21 bases between them. Looked up from germline, CDR1 is MNHEY and CDR2 is SVGAGI. This CDR3 contains 14 residues. As DNA, the CDR3 is TGTGCCAGCAGTCAGCGTCCCAAAGTGTGGGGCGCTTTCTTT. Translated, it gives CASSQRPKVWGAFF.

Details on this clone: Germline and junction disagree at one end, which may indicate a read error. The chain joins TRBV29-1 to TRBJ2-5, with TRBD1 matching over 10 bases. This CDR3 is built from 13 residues. CDR1 SQVTM and CDR2 ANQGSEA come from the germline V gene. CDR3 sequence: CSVEDRGLETQYF. The CDR3 DNA is TGCAGCGTCGAAGACAGGGGGCTCGAGACCCAGTACTTC.

V gene TRBV30 combines with J gene TRBJ2-4; D remains ambiguous. V lost 4 bases and J 1 base, leaving 8 bases between the germline ends. Germline values: CDR1 GTSNPN, CDR2 SVGIG (reference sequence). The CDR3 has 13 residues. The CDR3 DNA sequence: TGTGCCTGGACGGGTCGCGCCAAAAACATTCAGTACTTC. Its translation is CAWTGRAKNIQYF.

The gene calls are TRBV6-1 and TRBJ1-2; D remains ambiguous. Germline CDR1 and CDR2: MNHNS and SASEGT. This CDR3 contains 15 residues. V was shortened by 6 bases and J by 0 bases, with 14 bases between the two germline ends. The CDR3 DNA sequence: TGTGCCAGCAGCACCCTGGGCAGCGCTAACTATGGCTACACCTTC. Encoded protein: CASSTLGSANYGYTF.

This clone has only a few counts. The rearrangement uses TRBV25-1 and TRBJ1-1; D may be TRBD1 (6 bases). Germline lookup yields CDR1 MGHDK and CDR2 SYGVNS. The CDR3 contains 15 residues. V lost 8 bases and J 0 bases, leaving 16 bases between the germline ends. The CDR3: CASLDGQGMNTEAFF. CDR3 DNA sequence: TGTGCCAGCCTAGATGGGCAGGGGATGAACACTGAAGCTTTCTTT.

The CDR3 spells CASSYRRGQTEAFF. In DNA, the CDR3 is TGTGCCAGCAGCTACAGAAGGGGGCAGACTGAAGCTTTCTTT. The chain uses TRBV7-9 and TRBJ1-1, with 7 bases aligning to TRBD1. J lost 5 bases, V lost 4 bases, and 7 bases had no gene match. The CDR3 sequence is 14 residues long. Germline V gene data show CDR1 as SEHNR and CDR2 as FQNEAQ (reference sequence).

This CDR3 reads CASNVMGVVQPQHF. The CDR3 DNA reads as TGTGCCAGTAACGTCATGGGGGTAGTTCAGCCCCAGCATTTT. The J gene is TRBJ1-5, the V gene TRBV19, with D perhaps TRBD1 (5 bases). Trimming removed 7 bases from V and 6 bases from J, with 16 bases in between. The CDR3 is made up of 14 amino acids. Germline V gene sequence: CDR1 LNHDA, CDR2 SQIVND (reference sequence). The complete variable domain, with remaining parts taken from reference TRBV19 and TRBJ1-5, reads DGGITQSPKYLFRKEGQNVTLSCEQNLNHDAMYWYRQDPGQGLRLIYYSQIVNDFQKGDIAEGYSVSREKKESFPLTVTSAQKNPTAFYLCASNVMGVVQPQHFGDGTRLSIL.